Listed here are 20 T cell receptor beta chains from one sample, sequenced in a study of blood T cells in healthy people across ages. A second PCR of 7 to 11 cycles used a sample-barcoded 5' primer and a J-beta primer mix. TCRdb reprocessed the 5' RACE reads via MiXCR and lists one record per CDR3 protein. Here the sample spans more than 750,000 distinct CDR3 sequences, under 35% being singletons. This sample also appeared in a second study, on T cells of mothers and their children.

Input material: blood. The receptors were sampled from a woman between 35 and 50 years old in good health.

The chain couples TRBV29-1 to TRBJ2-5; 8 bases are shared with TRBD1. This CDR3 contains 13 residues. From germline, CDR1 is SQVTM and CDR2 ANQGSEA. The V and J ends lost 5 bases and 5 bases, in that order; junction bases with no gene match: 7. Written as DNA, the CDR3 is TGCAGCGTTCCGACAGGGGACGAGGAGACCCAGTACTTC. This gives the protein CSVPTGDEETQYF. The variable domain in full, completed from reference TRBV29-1 and TRBJ2-5, reads SAVISQKPSRDICQRGTSLTIQCQVDSQVTMMFWYRQQPGQSLTLIATANQGSEATYESGFVIDKFPISRPNLTFSTLTVSNMSPEDSSIYLCSVPTGDEETQYFGPGTRLLVL.

As regards this clonotype: A read error may be the cause here, since a much bigger clone is one base away. The chain recombines TRBV6-5 with TRBJ2-5; the D gene could be TRBD1 or TRBD2 (5 bases each). The CDR3 runs to 11 residues. CDR1 is MNHEY and CDR2 is SVGAGI in the germline V gene. V was pared by 6 bases and J by 7 bases, with 9 bases between. In DNA, the CDR3 is TGTGCCAGCAGCCATGGGGGGACCCAGTACTTC. Translated: CASSHGGTQYF.

Details on this clonotype: At one end, the junction sequence differs from germline, possibly due to a read error. This rearrangement joins TRBV28 to TRBJ2-3; D is perhaps TRBD1 (6 bases). Germline lookup yields CDR1 MDHEN and CDR2 SYDVKM. The CDR3 covers 13 residues. This CDR3 reads CRTQGLASHTQYF. CDR3 DNA sequence: TGCCGTACACAGGGTTTAGCTTCACATACGCAGTATTTT. Drawing the rest from reference TRBV28 and TRBJ2-3, the complete variable domain is DVKVTQSSRYLVKRTGEKVFLECVQDMDHENMFWYRQDPGLGLRLIYFSYDVKMKEKGDIPEGYSVSREKKERFSLILESASTNQTSMYLCRTQGLASHTQYFGPGTRLTVL.

This chain joins TRBV20-1 and TRBJ1-5; D is uncertain. The CDR3 loop spans 15 amino acids. Germline V gives CDR1 DFQATT, CDR2 SNEGSKA (reference sequence). V was shortened by 2 bases and J by 6 bases, with 17 bases between the two germline ends. In nucleotides, the CDR3 is TGCAGTGCTAGAAGAACCGGCCAGAACAGTCAGCCCCAGCATTTT. It codes for CSARRTGQNSQPQHF.

This clonotype appeared a few times. This could be a read error, since a much larger clone is one nucleotide away. V gene TRBV7-2 combines with J gene TRBJ1-5; D is possibly TRBD1 (5 bases). The CDR3 contains 15 residues. Per the germline V gene, CDR1 is SGHTA and CDR2 is FQGNSA. The V end was cut by 3 bases, the J end by 1 base, with 10 bases between. CDR3: CASSLQRGSNQPQHF. The CDR3, as DNA: TGTGCCAGCAGCTTGCAGCGGGGGAGCAATCAGCCCCAGCATTTT. Using reference TRBV7-2 and TRBJ1-5 for the parts outside the CDR3, the full variable domain is GAGVSQSPSNKVTEKGKDVELRCDPISGHTALYWYRQSLGQGLEFLIYFQGNSAPDKSGLPSDRFSAERTGGSVSTLTIQRTQQEDSAVYLCASSLQRGSNQPQHFGDGTRLSIL.

This clonotype was counted a few times. This rearrangement joins TRBV20-1 to TRBJ2-1; TRBD1 or TRBD2 may be the D gene (5 bases each). V lost 5 bases and J lost 6, with 17 bases in between. The CDR3 contains 14 residues. Germline V lookup: CDR1 DFQATT, CDR2 SNEGSKA (reference sequence). CDR3 DNA sequence: TGCAGTGCTGTATATACTTTTGGGGGCAATGAGCAGTTCTTC. Amino acid sequence: CSAVYTFGGNEQFF.

The rearrangement uses TRBV6-1 and TRBJ2-3; D may be TRBD1 or TRBD2 (5 bases each). The CDR3 extends over 14 amino acids. Trimming took 8 bases from V and 2 from J, leaving 14 bases between them. Germline values: CDR1 MNHNS, CDR2 SASEGT. The CDR3 bases are TGTGCCAGCCTGGATTCGGGGCCCACAGATACGCAGTATTTT. Translating gives CASLDSGPTDTQYF.

Only a few counts were recorded for this clonotype. This chain links TRBV4-1 with TRBJ1-6; D is ambiguous. V lost 0 bases, J lost 18 bases, and 15 bases lay in between. The CDR3 covers 13 residues. Germline lookup yields CDR1 MGHRA and CDR2 YSYEKL. The CDR3 spells CASSQEKMWLPHF. The CDR3 DNA reads TGCGCCAGCAGCCAAGAAAAAATGTGGCTTCCCCACTTT.

Worth noting for this clonotype: A single base separates this from a much larger clone, so it may be a read error. The rearrangement joins TRBV28 to TRBJ2-1; 8 nucleotides line up with TRBD2. The germline V gene encodes CDR1 MDHEN and CDR2 SYDVKM. The CDR3 has 16 residues. After removal of 7 bases from V and 4 bases from J, the junction contained 12 bases not matched to a gene. The CDR3 is CASTSLGAGGYNEQFF. CDR3 nucleotide sequence: TGTGCCAGCACCTCGTTGGGCGCGGGGGGTTACAATGAGCAGTTCTTC.

The V call is TRBV11-2, the J call TRBJ2-1; 8 bases are a match to TRBD2. Germline V gives CDR1 SGHAT, CDR2 FQNNGV. V trimming: 3 bases; J trimming: 9 bases; junction bases outside the gene matches: 7. CDR3 length: 14 residues. The CDR3 DNA reads TGTGCCAGCAGCTTGTCGGTAGCGGGAACTGAGCAGTTCTTC. It translates to CASSLSVAGTEQFF.

The chain combines TRBV12-3 or TRBV12-4 with TRBJ2-1, with 7 bases that match TRBD2. The CDR3 consists of 18 residues. The ends lost 2 bases at V and 1 base at J; junction bases unmatched: 11. The CDR3 is CASSLSLMSGASYNEQFF. CDR3 nucleotide sequence: TGTGCCAGCAGTTTATCGCTGATGAGCGGGGCTTCCTACAATGAGCAGTTCTTC.

The rearrangement uses TRBV5-4 and TRBJ1-2; D gene uncertain. The CDR3 spans 13 residues. Trimming removed 0 bases from V and 7 bases from J, with 10 bases in between. The germline V gene has CDR1 SGHNT and CDR2 YYREEE (reference sequence). The CDR3, as DNA: TGTGCCAGCAGCTTGGTGTCTTCCTGTGGCTACACCTTC. Protein sequence: CASSLVSSCGYTF.

This chain connects TRBV28 to TRBJ2-5, with D perhaps TRBD2 (6 bases). Trimming cost V 7 bases and J 6 bases, with 18 bases left between them. The germline V gene encodes CDR1 MDHEN and CDR2 SYDVKM. The CDR3 contains 14 residues. CDR3 region: CASNWGGGSKTQYF. In DNA, the CDR3 is TGTGCCAGCAATTGGGGAGGTGGTAGTAAGACCCAGTACTTC.

The V call is TRBV27, the J call TRBJ1-2, with a tentative D call TRBD1 (6 bases). The V gene's germline CDR1 is MNHEY and CDR2 SMNVEV (reference sequence). The CDR3 loop spans 12 amino acids. V lost 9 bases to trimming and J lost 4 bases, with 12 bases between them. CDR3 in amino acids: CASGTFGYGYTF. The CDR3 DNA reads as TGTGCCAGTGGGACATTCGGCTATGGCTACACCTTC.

This clonotype came up many times. V and J are TRBV7-2 and TRBJ2-5, with TRBD2 as a possible D gene (6 bases). From germline, CDR1 is SGHTA and CDR2 FQGNSA. The V gene lost 6 bases and the J gene lost 11 bases, with 25 bases spanning the gap. The CDR3 spans 15 residues. CDR3 residues: CASSASPGLAFQQYF. CDR3 in DNA: TGTGCCAGCAGTGCGAGCCCCGGGCTAGCGTTCCAGCAGTACTTC.

The V call is TRBV7-2, the J call TRBJ2-7; maybe TRBD2 (6 bases). This CDR3 contains 16 residues. The V end was cut by 5 bases, the J end by 2 bases, with 19 bases between. Per germline, CDR1 SGHTA and CDR2 FQGNSA. CDR3 residues: CASSRPPGLSPYEQYF. CDR3 in DNA: TGTGCCAGCAGCCGGCCCCCGGGACTCTCCCCCTACGAGCAGTACTTC. The full variable domain, in which reference TRBV7-2 and TRBJ2-7 provide the parts outside the CDR3, is GAGVSQSPSNKVTEKGKDVELRCDPISGHTALYWYRQSLGQGLEFLIYFQGNSAPDKSGLPSDRFSAERTGGSVSTLTIQRTQQEDSAVYLCASSRPPGLSPYEQYFGPGTRLTVT.

The V gene is TRBV5-6, the J gene TRBJ2-5; 8 bases agree with TRBD1. V lost 7 bases to trimming and J lost 0 bases; unmatched junction nucleotides: 5. The V gene's germline CDR1 is SGHDT and CDR2 YYEEEE. CDR3 size: 14 residues. The CDR3 protein is CASQMGQDQETQYF. CDR3 DNA: TGTGCCAGCCAGATGGGACAGGACCAAGAGACCCAGTACTTC.

The V call is TRBV3-1, the J call TRBJ1-4; perhaps TRBD1 as D (6 bases). Trimming stripped 3 bases from V and 2 bases from J, with 10 bases between. This CDR3 is built from 15 residues. Germline V CDR1 and CDR2: LGHDT, YNNKEL (reference sequence). Written as DNA, the CDR3 is TGTGCCAGCAGCCAGGGGACAACGACTAATGAAAAACTGTTTTTT. It encodes CASSQGTTTNEKLFF.

This rearrangement joins TRBV20-1 to TRBJ2-3; 7 bases match TRBD2. The length of the CDR3 is 14 residues. Germline CDR1 and CDR2: DFQATT and SNEGSKA (reference sequence). The J segment lost 5 bases and the V segment lost 6 bases, leaving 11 bases of the junction unmatched. The CDR3 sequence is CSATPSGGKDTQYF. For the CDR3, the DNA is TGCAGTGCGACCCCCTCGGGGGGTAAAGATACGCAGTATTTT.

The chain joins TRBV13 to TRBJ2-3, with 7 bases matching TRBD1. CDR3 length equals 18 residues. The V gene end was trimmed by 3 bases and the J gene end by 2 bases; junction bases not matched to a gene: 14. Germline V gene lookup returns CDR1 PRHDT and CDR2 FYEKMQ (reference sequence). In DNA, the CDR3 is TGTGCCAGCAGCTTGGCCAGGGGGACCACTGGGGACACAGATACGCAGTATTTT. As protein: CASSLARGTTGDTDTQYF.